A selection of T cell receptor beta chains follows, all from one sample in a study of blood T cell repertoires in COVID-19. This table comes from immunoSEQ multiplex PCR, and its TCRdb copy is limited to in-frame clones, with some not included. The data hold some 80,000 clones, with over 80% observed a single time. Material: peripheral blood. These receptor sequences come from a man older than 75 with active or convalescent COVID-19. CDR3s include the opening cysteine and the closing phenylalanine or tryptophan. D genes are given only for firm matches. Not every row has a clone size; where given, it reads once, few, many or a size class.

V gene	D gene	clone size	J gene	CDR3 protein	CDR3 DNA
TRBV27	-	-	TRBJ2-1	CASSLLGASSYNEQFF	TGTGCCAGCAGTTTATTGGGGGCGAGCTCCTACAATGAGCAGTTCTTC
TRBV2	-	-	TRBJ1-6	CASSEGQSSYNSPLHF	TGTGCCAGCAGTGAAGGACAGAGCTCCTATAATTCACCCCTCCACTTT
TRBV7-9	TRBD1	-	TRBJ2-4	CASSFPLTGGTLAKNIQYF	TGTGCCAGCAGCTTCCCACTGACAGGGGGTACTTTAGCCAAAAACATTCAGTACTTC
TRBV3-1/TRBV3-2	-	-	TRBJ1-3	CASSQTENTIYF	TGTGCCAGCAGCCAAACAGAAAACACCATATATTTT
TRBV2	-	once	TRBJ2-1	CASTGSSYNEQFF	TGTGCCAGTACAGGGAGCTCCTACAATGAGCAGTTCTTC
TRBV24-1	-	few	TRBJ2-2	CATSERRYTGELFF	TGTGCCACCAGTGAGAGGCGGTACACCGGGGAGCTGTTTTTT
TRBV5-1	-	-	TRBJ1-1	CASSLLQDNTEAFF	TGCGCCAGCAGCTTGTTACAGGACAACACTGAAGCTTTCTTT
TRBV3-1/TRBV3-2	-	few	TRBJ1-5	CASSQDFTGRGNQPQHF	TGTGCCAGCAGCCAAGATTTCACGGGGAGAGGCAATCAGCCCCAGCATTTT
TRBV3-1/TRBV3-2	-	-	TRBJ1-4	CASSPYPGPNEKLFF	TGTGCCAGCAGCCCATACCCGGGTCCTAATGAAAAACTGTTTTTT
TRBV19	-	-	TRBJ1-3	CASTAVGLIASGNTIYF	TGTGCCAGTACCGCGGTGGGTCTAATCGCCTCTGGAAACACCATATATTTT
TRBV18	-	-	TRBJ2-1	CASSPTRELNEQFF	TGTGCCAGCTCACCTACCCGGGAGTTAAATGAGCAGTTCTTC
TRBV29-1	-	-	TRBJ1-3	CSVDGGGNTIYF	TGCAGCGTTGACGGGGGTGGAAACACCATATATTTT
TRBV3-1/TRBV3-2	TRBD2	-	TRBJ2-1	CASSLKGTIGSEQFF	TGTGCCAGCAGCCTTAAAGGGACTATCGGGAGTGAGCAGTTCTTC
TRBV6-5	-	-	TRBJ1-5	CASSAGNQPQHF	TGTGCCAGCAGCGCCGGGAATCAGCCCCAGCATTTT
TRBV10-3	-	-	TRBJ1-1	CAISELGRTAVEAFF	TGTGCCATCAGTGAATTAGGGAGAACAGCGGTTGAAGCTTTCTTT
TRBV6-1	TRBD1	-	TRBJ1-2	CASSEGTGLGYTF	TGTGCCAGCAGTGAAGGGACAGGGTTGGGCTACACCTTC
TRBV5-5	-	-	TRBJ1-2	CASSLVGSSGYTF	TGTGCCAGCAGCTTGGTGGGCAGCAGCGGCTACACCTTC
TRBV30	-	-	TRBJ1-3	CAWMGNTIYF	TGTGCCTGGATGGGCAACACCATATATTTT
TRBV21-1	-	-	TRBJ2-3	CASRKIFVNTQYF	TGTGCCAGCAGAAAAATCTTTGTAAATACGCAGTATTTT
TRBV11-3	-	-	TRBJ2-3	CASSLTGDTQYF	TGTGCCAGCAGCTTGACAGGAGATACGCAGTATTTT
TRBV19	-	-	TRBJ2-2	CASSIDRVVRELFF	TGTGCCAGTAGTATAGACAGGGTTGTAAGGGAGCTGTTTTTT